This passage covers 31 T cell receptor beta chains from one sample sequenced in a study of control samples from healthy donors and cancer patients. TCRdb keeps only in-frame clones here, not all; method: immunoSEQ multiplex PCR. The sample includes under 100,000 clones, 80% to 95% of them seen just once. Sequenced material: blood. The receptor set was obtained from a woman in her 30s in good health.

The chain joins TRBV6-6 to TRBJ1-6; D gene ambiguous. Germline V gene data show CDR1 as MNHNY and CDR2 as SVGAGI (reference sequence). Trimming cost V 5 bases and J 4 bases, with 18 bases left between them. This CDR3 is 17 amino acids long. CDR3 sequence: CASSPSLPETYNSPLHF. CDR3 nucleotides: TGTGCCAGCAGTCCGAGTCTCCCAGAAACATATAATTCACCCCTCCACTTT.

The gene calls are TRBV10-2 and TRBJ1-5, with D possibly matching TRBD1 (6 bases). This CDR3 is 15 amino acids long. V gave up 0 bases and J gave up 3 bases, with 9 bases separating them. CDR1 and CDR2 (germline): WSHSY, SAAADI. The CDR3 spells CASSESGGSNQPQHF. For the CDR3, the DNA is TGCGCCAGCAGTGAGTCAGGGGGGTCCAATCAGCCCCAGCATTTT.

This chain joins TRBV5-1 and TRBJ2-5; no firm D call. This CDR3 spans 13 amino acids. The V end was cut by 9 bases, the J end by 3 bases, with 15 bases between. From germline, CDR1 is SGHRS and CDR2 YFSETQ. CDR3 region: CATSLHAKETQYF. CDR3 in DNA: TGCGCCACCTCCTTACATGCAAAAGAGACCCAGTACTTC.

The V gene is TRBV4-1, the J gene TRBJ1-6; 8 bases line up with TRBD1. The germline CDR1 and CDR2 sequences are MGHRA and YSYEKL. After removal of 0 bases from V and 2 bases from J, the junction contained 9 bases not matched to a gene. The CDR3 sequence is 19 residues long. CDR3: CASSQDFGTGLTYNSPLHF. The DNA of the CDR3 is TGCGCCAGCAGCCAAGATTTTGGGACAGGTTTAACCTATAATTCACCCCTCCACTTT.

This chain joins TRBV7-9 and TRBJ1-1; 7 bases agree with TRBD1. From germline, CDR1 is SEHNR and CDR2 FQNEAQ (reference sequence). With V trimmed by 2 bases and J by 4 bases, 1 base remained unmatched. The CDR3 consists of 13 residues. The CDR3 nucleotides are TGTGCCAGCAGCTTATCAGGGGGCACTGAAGCTTTCTTT. The encoded protein is CASSLSGGTEAFF.

The chain joins TRBV20-1 to TRBJ2-3; D may be TRBD1 (5 bases). There are 11 residues in the CDR3. Germline loops: CDR1 DFQATT, CDR2 SNEGSKA (reference sequence). CDR3 amino acids: CSWTFTDTQYF. The CDR3 DNA reads as TGCTCCTGGACATTCACAGATACGCAGTATTTT.

The chain employs TRBV9 and TRBJ2-7; 9 positions agree with TRBD2. Germline CDR1 and CDR2: SGDLS and YYNGEE. The CDR3 is 16 amino acids. Germline trimming cut 3 bases from V and 3 bases from J; bases unmatched to any gene: 10. The CDR3 is CASSEDFSGSYYEQYF. CDR3 coding DNA: TGTGCCAGCAGCGAGGACTTTAGCGGGAGTTACTACGAGCAGTACTTC.

This sequence joins TRBV3-1 (or the pseudogene TRBV3-2) and TRBJ2-7; no definite D call. Trimming cost V 2 bases and J 2 bases, with 7 bases left between them. CDR1 and CDR2 (germline): LGHDT, YNNKEL (reference sequence). This CDR3 spans 13 amino acids. This CDR3 reads CASSQYSTYEQYF. In nucleotides, the CDR3 is TGTGCCAGCAGCCAATATTCTACCTACGAGCAGTACTTC.

The rearrangement uses TRBV25-1 and TRBJ2-1; tentatively, D is TRBD2 (5 bases). Deletions cut 1 base from V and 0 bases from J, with 7 bases between. This CDR3 region has 15 residues. Germline CDR1 reads MGHDK; CDR2 reads SYGVNS. The CDR3 region is CASSELGSSYNEQFF. CDR3 sequence (DNA): TGTGCCAGCAGTGAATTGGGGAGCTCCTACAATGAGCAGTTCTTC. Full variable domain (remainder filled in from reference TRBV25-1 and TRBJ2-1): EADIYQTPRYLVIGTGKKITLECSQTMGHDKMYWYQQDPGMELHLIHYSYGVNSTEKGDLSSESTVSRIRTEHFPLTLESARPSHTSQYLCASSELGSSYNEQFFGPGTRLTVL.

The V call is TRBV9, the J call TRBJ2-2; 8 positions match TRBD2. The germline CDR1 and CDR2 sequences are SGDLS and YYNGEE. The CDR3 contains 16 residues. V was clipped by 4 bases and J by 6 bases; unmatched bases: 11. CDR3 nucleotide sequence: TGTGCCAGCAGCCTGGCCGGGACTAGAAGTCCCGGGGAGCTGTTTTTT. This sequence encodes CASSLAGTRSPGELFF.

This sequence joins TRBV27 and TRBJ1-4; 7 positions match TRBD1. CDR3 size: 19 residues. V was pared by 5 bases and J by 0 bases, with 15 bases of the junction left unmatched. Germline-derived CDR1 and CDR2 are MNHEY and SMNVEV (reference sequence). CDR3 sequence: CASSRHRDRGGATNEKLFF. As DNA, the CDR3 is TGTGCCAGCAGTCGGCACCGGGACAGAGGGGGTGCAACTAATGAAAAACTGTTTTTT.

The J gene is TRBJ1-1, the V gene TRBV7-9; 7 bases are shared with TRBD1. The germline CDR1 and CDR2 sequences are SEHNR and FQNEAQ (reference sequence). Trimming removed 5 bases from V and 0 bases from J; junction bases left unmatched: 9. This CDR3 contains 16 residues. CDR3 amino acids: CASSPRTGSLNTEAFF. The CDR3 coding sequence is TGTGCCAGCAGCCCTCGGACAGGCAGCCTGAACACTGAAGCTTTCTTT.

This chain connects TRBV5-1 to TRBJ2-6; D remains ambiguous. V lost 2 bases to trimming and J lost 0 bases, with 3 bases between them. Germline assignment: CDR1 SGHRS and CDR2 YFSETQ. This CDR3 has 14 amino acids. CDR3 residues: CASSFDSGANVLTF. CDR3 nucleotides: TGCGCCAGCAGCTTCGACTCTGGGGCCAACGTCCTGACTTTC.

The chain has TRBV5-1 and TRBJ2-2; TRBD2 might be the D (7 bases). This CDR3 spans 15 amino acids. Between the trimmed V and J ends, which lost 3 bases and 4 bases, there was a span of 13 bases. Per the germline V gene, CDR1 is SGHRS and CDR2 is YFSETQ. The CDR3 coding sequence is TGCGCCAGCAGCTCTGCGGGGGCTAGCACCGGGGAGCTGTTTTTT. Its protein is CASSSAGASTGELFF.

This rearrangement joins TRBV7-9 to TRBJ2-7; 10 nucleotides agree with TRBD2. The V gene's germline CDR1 is SEHNR and CDR2 FQNEAQ (reference sequence). The CDR3 is 14 amino acids. The trim removed 5 bases at V and 6 bases at J, leaving 7 bases unmatched. CDR3 protein: CASSLVLAGAEQYF. CDR3 coding DNA: TGTGCCAGCAGCCTAGTCCTAGCGGGGGCCGAGCAGTACTTC.

This chain links TRBV18 with TRBJ1-1, with a possible D match to TRBD1 (5 bases). V was shortened by 3 bases and J by 1 base, with 9 bases between the two germline ends. Germline V gene lookup returns CDR1 KGHSH and CDR2 LQKENI. This CDR3 region has 14 residues. DNA for the CDR3: TGTGCCAGCTCACCCGGGACTGAGAACACTGAAGCTTTCTTT. As protein: CASSPGTENTEAFF.

This chain links TRBV5-1 with TRBJ2-1; 12 bases line up with TRBD1. Germline CDR1 is SGHRS and CDR2 is YFSETQ. With V trimmed by 5 bases and J by 8 bases, 11 bases remained unmatched. The CDR3 is 16 amino acids. In DNA form, the CDR3 reads TGCGCCAGCAGATATACCGGGACAGGGGGCTTCGATGAGCAGTTCTTC. It encodes CASRYTGTGGFDEQFF. The entire variable domain, with the rest obtained from reference TRBV5-1 and TRBJ2-1, is as follows: KAGVTQTPRYLIKTRGQQVTLSCSPISGHRSVSWYQQTPGQGLQFLFEYFSETQRNKGNFPGRFSGRQFSNSRSEMNVSTLELGDSALYLCASRYTGTGGFDEQFFGPGTRLTVL.

The V and J genes are TRBV19 and TRBJ1-1; D gene uncertain. Germline V lookup: CDR1 LNHDA, CDR2 SQIVND (reference sequence). The CDR3 spans 11 residues. The ends were cut back, 8 bases at V and 4 bases at J, with 8 bases in the middle. The CDR3 DNA reads as TGTGCCAGTGGGTGGGGCACTGAAGCTTTCTTT. This translates into CASGWGTEAFF.

The chain employs TRBV19 and TRBJ1-3; unclear D gene. Germline loops: CDR1 LNHDA, CDR2 SQIVND (reference sequence). Between the trimmed V and J ends, which lost 3 bases and 0 bases, there was a span of 6 bases. CDR3 length equals 14 residues. CDR3 residues: CASSIYNSGNTIYF. The CDR3 region has the DNA TGTGCCAGTAGTATCTACAACTCTGGAAACACCATATATTTT.

This rearrangement joins TRBV7-9 to TRBJ1-1; 8 bases align to TRBD1. The germline CDR1 and CDR2 sequences are SEHNR and FQNEAQ (reference sequence). This CDR3 has 15 residues. Germline trimming cut 2 bases from V and 5 bases from J; bases unmatched to any gene: 7. CDR3 in amino acids: CASSLIPTGETEAFF. CDR3 coding DNA: TGTGCCAGCAGCTTAATACCGACAGGGGAGACTGAAGCTTTCTTT.

This chain connects TRBV20-1 to TRBJ2-3, with D unresolved. Trimming removed 2 bases at V and 4 bases at J, with 4 bases between. This CDR3 is built from 11 residues. Germline V CDR1 and CDR2: DFQATT, SNEGSKA (reference sequence). The CDR3 protein is CSARRSDTQYF. The CDR3 DNA reads as TGCAGTGCTAGACGGTCAGATACGCAGTATTTT.

The CDR3 region is CSASNSPSSYEQYF. Written as DNA, the CDR3 is TGCAGTGCTAGTAATAGCCCGAGCTCCTACGAGCAGTACTTC. The gene calls are TRBV20-1 and TRBJ2-7; D is undetermined. This CDR3 spans 14 amino acids. V gave up 3 bases and J gave up 0 bases, with 12 bases separating them. Germline V gene lookup returns CDR1 DFQATT and CDR2 SNEGSKA (reference sequence).

This clone showed up just once. V is TRBV21-1 and J is TRBJ1-2; TRBD1 is the table's D call and was not checked against the DNA. TRBV21-1 is assigned pseudogene status. The CDR3 sequence is 14 residues long. CDR3 residues: CASSNKGTGYGYTF. CDR3 nucleotides: TGTGCCAGCAGCAATAAGGGGACAGGCTATGGCTACACCTTC.

This clone has a single count. V usage is TRBV3-1 (or the pseudogene TRBV3-2) and J usage is TRBJ1-3, with D hard to call. This CDR3 has 12 residues. The germline V gene encodes CDR1 LGHDT and CDR2 YNNKEL (reference sequence). The germline V and J ends were trimmed by 1 base and 6 bases, with 4 bases remaining between them. CDR3: CASSQVENTIYF. The CDR3 coding sequence is TGTGCCAGCAGCCAAGTAGAAAACACCATATATTTT.

The chain carries TRBV6-5 and TRBJ1-1; TRBD1 agrees at 11 bases. The CDR3 length is 14 residues. The germline V gene has CDR1 MNHEY and CDR2 SVGAGI. Trimming at V came to 6 bases and at J to 5 bases, leaving 5 bases not matched to a gene. CDR3 region: CASSSGTGGTEAFF. The CDR3 nucleotides read TGTGCCAGCAGCTCAGGGACAGGGGGTACTGAAGCTTTCTTT.

V and J are TRBV12-3 or TRBV12-4 and TRBJ1-1, with D unresolved. The CDR3 covers 12 residues. V lost 7 bases, J lost 5 bases, and 11 bases lay in between. CDR3 DNA sequence: TGTGCCAGCACCGTGGGTCGGACTGAAGCTTTCTTT. Residues: CASTVGRTEAFF.

V is TRBV19 and J is TRBJ1-1; 9 nucleotides line up with TRBD1. J lost 3 bases, V lost 9 bases, and 17 bases had no gene match. The CDR3 is 17 amino acids. Germline loops: CDR1 LNHDA, CDR2 SQIVND (reference sequence). CDR3 sequence reads: CASQMVGTGILYTEAFF. The CDR3 DNA follows: TGTGCCAGCCAGATGGTGGGGACAGGGATTTTGTACACTGAAGCTTTCTTT.

The chain recombines TRBV15 with TRBJ2-2; D may match TRBD1 or TRBD2 (6 bases each). CDR3 size: 16 residues. Germline V gives CDR1 LNHNV, CDR2 YYDKDF (reference sequence). Trimming shortened V by 3 bases and J by 4 bases, and 15 bases separated the two germline ends. The DNA of the CDR3 is TGTGCCACCAGCAGTTGGGGGGCAGGGCCCACCGGGGAGCTGTTTTTT. Protein sequence: CATSSWGAGPTGELFF.

The chain uses TRBV7-2 and TRBJ2-5; the match to TRBD2 covers 7 bases. This CDR3 has 15 residues. V lost 1 base to trimming and J lost 7 bases; unmatched junction nucleotides: 9. Germline assignment: CDR1 SGHTA and CDR2 FQGNSA. The CDR3 sequence: CASSLELGLRTTQYF. The CDR3 DNA reads as TGTGCCAGCAGCTTAGAATTGGGACTACGTACGACCCAGTACTTC.

The chain links TRBV29-1 to TRBJ2-1; D is ambiguous. This CDR3 spans 13 amino acids. Germline CDR1 SQVTM, CDR2 ANQGSEA. V was trimmed by 3 bases and J by 2 bases, leaving 8 bases between them. CDR3 in DNA: TGCAGCGTTGACGGTAGGGCCTACAATGAGCAGTTCTTC. Its protein is CSVDGRAYNEQFF.

This clone was counted between two and nine times. The chain joins TRBV15 to TRBJ1-6; no reliable D call. V was trimmed by 5 bases and J by 9 bases, leaving 17 bases between them. Germline CDR1 LNHNV, CDR2 YYDKDF (reference sequence). The CDR3 is 15 amino acids. This CDR3 is CATSPLAGLGSPLHF. Here the CDR3 DNA reads TGTGCCACCAGCCCCCTCGCGGGGTTAGGTTCACCCCTCCACTTT.